Following are 20 T cell receptor beta chains from one sample sequenced in a study of blood T cells in healthy people across ages. Sample-barcoded 5' priming and a J-beta primer mix drove a second PCR of about 6 to 11 cycles. TCRdb processed the 5' RACE reads anew with MiXCR; each CDR3 protein has one entry. Of over 1,500,000 distinct CDR3 sequences in the sample, around half were seen once. Sequencing was performed on blood. The receptors were sampled from a woman aged 35 to 49 in good health.

The J gene is TRBJ2-1, the V gene TRBV29-1; a weak D match, TRBD1 (6 bases). The CDR3 sequence is 13 residues long. CDR1 SQVTM and CDR2 ANQGSEA come from the germline V gene. Trimming removed 3 bases at V and 5 bases at J, with 11 bases between. The CDR3 DNA reads TGCAGCGTTGATCGGCCAGGGGACAATGAGCAGTTCTTC. Protein product: CSVDRPGDNEQFF.

V is TRBV12-3 or TRBV12-4 and J is TRBJ1-5; D remains unclear. V was shortened by 6 bases and J by 4 bases, with 7 bases between the two germline ends. The CDR3 consists of 12 residues. The CDR3 DNA follows: TGTGCCAGCAGCCGTTTTAATCAGCCCCAGCATTTT. Translation gives CASSRFNQPQHF.

The gene calls are TRBV7-2 and TRBJ2-1; D is perhaps TRBD2 (5 bases). The CDR3 runs to 16 residues. With 5 bases removed from V and 6 bases from J, the gap between germline ends came to 20 bases. The germline CDR1 and CDR2 sequences are SGHTA and FQGNSA. This CDR3 is CASSQPGNLKFNEQFF. The DNA for the CDR3 is TGTGCCAGCAGCCAGCCGGGGAACCTTAAGTTCAATGAGCAGTTCTTC. Full variable domain (outside the CDR3, taken from reference TRBV7-2 and TRBJ2-1): GAGVSQSPSNKVTEKGKDVELRCDPISGHTALYWYRQSLGQGLEFLIYFQGNSAPDKSGLPSDRFSAERTGGSVSTLTIQRTQQEDSAVYLCASSQPGNLKFNEQFFGPGTRLTVL.

V and J are TRBV5-1 and TRBJ2-7; 7 bases fit TRBD2. V dropped 4 bases and J dropped 3; count of bases not matched to a gene: 7. Germline V gives CDR1 SGHRS, CDR2 YFSETQ. The CDR3 has 14 amino acids. CDR3 sequence: CASSLGEGSYEQYF. The DNA of the CDR3 is TGCGCCAGCAGCCTCGGGGAGGGGAGCTACGAGCAGTACTTC.

This rearrangement joins TRBV20-1 to TRBJ2-5; TRBD1 aligns across 7 bases. Losses at the gene ends were 3 bases for V and 4 bases for J; bases not matched to a gene: 5. There are 13 residues in the CDR3. CDR1 DFQATT and CDR2 SNEGSKA come from the germline V gene (reference sequence). CDR3 nucleotide sequence: TGCAGTGCTAGCCCAGGGGGTGTAGAGACCCAGTACTTC. Translation: CSASPGGVETQYF.

The rearrangement uses TRBV4-2 and TRBJ1-2; 9 bases fit TRBD1. Per the germline V gene, CDR1 is LGHNA and CDR2 is YNFKEQ. V gave up 0 bases and J gave up 6 bases; unmatched junction bases: 14. This CDR3 is 18 amino acids long. The CDR3 bases are TGTGCCAGCAGCCAAGAGGAGGCTCGGACAGGGGCCGTGGATGGCTACACCTTC. This codes for CASSQEEARTGAVDGYTF.

The J gene is TRBJ2-3, the V gene TRBV12-3 or TRBV12-4, with TRBD2 matching 7 bases. The CDR3 consists of 17 residues. V trimming: 5 bases; J trimming: 4 bases; junction bases outside the gene matches: 15. This CDR3 reads CASSPTISRAGPDTQYF. The CDR3 DNA reads TGTGCCAGCAGTCCAACAATTAGCAGAGCGGGGCCAGATACGCAGTATTTT.

This clonotype was detected a few times. This chain uses TRBV2 with TRBJ1-2; D uncertain. This CDR3 is built from 12 residues. V lost 7 bases, J lost 4 bases, and 10 bases lay in between. CDR1 SNHLY and CDR2 FYNNEI come from the germline V gene. CDR3 residues: CASKGYPYGYTF. CDR3 DNA: TGTGCCAGCAAAGGGTATCCCTATGGCTACACCTTC. The full variable domain, in which reference TRBV2 and TRBJ1-2 provide the parts outside the CDR3, is EPEVTQTPSHQVTQMGQEVILRCVPISNHLYFYWYRQILGQKVEFLVSFYNNEISEKSEIFDDQFSVERPDGSNFTLKIRSTKLEDSAMYFCASKGYPYGYTFGSGTRLTVV.

The V call is TRBV7-9, the J call TRBJ1-5; D might be TRBD1 (6 bases). V lost 5 bases to trimming and J lost 6 bases, with 14 bases between them. CDR1 SEHNR and CDR2 FQNEAQ come from the germline V gene (reference sequence). The CDR3 sequence is 14 residues long. CDR3 residues: CASSVAGAVQPQHF. The CDR3, as DNA: TGTGCCAGCAGCGTTGCAGGGGCCGTTCAGCCCCAGCATTTT.

The rearrangement joins TRBV4-2 to TRBJ2-3; TRBD2 aligns across 10 bases. There are 17 residues in the CDR3. V gave up 1 base and J gave up 2 bases; unmatched junction bases: 6. Germline V gene lookup returns CDR1 LGHNA and CDR2 YNFKEQ. The CDR3 region is CASSQVSSGGITDTQYF. For the CDR3, the DNA is TGTGCCAGCAGCCAAGTTTCTAGCGGGGGAATCACAGATACGCAGTATTTT.

V is TRBV7-9 and J is TRBJ1-2, with TRBD1 as a possible D gene (5 bases). This CDR3 has 15 amino acids. Germline loops: CDR1 SEHNR, CDR2 FQNEAQ (reference sequence). V gave up 2 bases and J gave up 6 bases, with 16 bases separating them. The CDR3 reads CASSLIAGTGNGYTF. The CDR3 bases are TGTGCCAGCAGCTTAATCGCAGGGACCGGGAATGGCTACACCTTC.

Details on this clonotype: The germline gene is not matched at one end of the junction; a read error may be the cause. The chain is built from TRBV18 and TRBJ2-5, with D perhaps matching TRBD2 (5 bases). CDR1 is KGHSH and CDR2 is LQKENI in the germline V gene. The CDR3 has 12 amino acids. The CDR3: CASPPRGETQYF. CDR3 nucleotide sequence: TGTGCCAGCCCACCACGGGGAGAGACCCAGTACTTC.

This clonotype was observed once. This chain uses TRBV7-9 with TRBJ2-3, with D hard to call. The V gene's germline CDR1 is SEHNR and CDR2 FQNEAQ (reference sequence). The CDR3 is 15 amino acids. Trimming removed 3 bases at V and 3 bases at J, with 13 bases between. The DNA for the CDR3 is TGTGCCAGCAGCTTGTCTCCGGGCAGAACAGATACGCAGTATTTT. It translates to CASSLSPGRTDTQYF.

The V gene is TRBV20-1, the J gene TRBJ2-5; a weak D match, TRBD1 (5 bases). The DNA end favors TRBJ2-7, so the J call may be wrong. CDR3 length: 14 residues. Per germline, CDR1 DFQATT and CDR2 SNEGSKA (reference sequence). CDR3 in amino acids: CSARDLVGAYEQYF. Here the CDR3 DNA reads TGCAGTGCTAGAGACCTGGTAGGGGCCTACGAGCAGTACTTC.

The sample holds a few counts of this clonotype. The chain employs TRBV5-1 and TRBJ2-1, with D tentatively TRBD2 (6 bases). Germline CDR1 is SGHRS and CDR2 is YFSETQ. V was cut by 6 bases and J by 5 bases, with 15 bases left in between. The CDR3 is 14 amino acids. The CDR3 DNA follows: TGCGCCAGCAATCGCGGGGTGGACCACAATGAGCAGTTCTTC. Translation gives CASNRGVDHNEQFF.

The CDR3 DNA sequence: TGCGCCAGCAGCCAGCGAGGACTAGCGGTAAACACAGATACGCAGTATTTT. Protein product: CASSQRGLAVNTDTQYF. V gene TRBV4-1 combines with J gene TRBJ2-3, with TRBD2 matching 10 bases. Looked up from germline, CDR1 is MGHRA and CDR2 is YSYEKL. V dropped 3 bases and J dropped 2; count of bases not matched to a gene: 8. The CDR3 length is 17 residues.

CDR3 nucleotides: TGTGCCAGCTCGGGGGGTAAAACAGATACGCAGTATTTT. It yields the protein CASSGGKTDTQYF. The gene calls are TRBV6-5 and TRBJ2-3, with TRBD2 matching 7 bases. Losses at the gene ends were 8 bases for V and 3 bases for J; bases not matched to a gene: 5. Germline values: CDR1 MNHEY, CDR2 SVGAGI. The CDR3 spans 13 residues.

This clonotype was counted a few times. V is TRBV20-1 and J is TRBJ1-2; no clear D gene. V gave up 3 bases and J gave up 3 bases, with 8 bases separating them. CDR1 DFQATT and CDR2 SNEGSKA come from the germline V gene (reference sequence). The CDR3 sequence is 12 residues long. Here the CDR3 DNA reads TGCAGTGCTAGTGGTAGGGACTATGGCTACACCTTC. Encoded protein: CSASGRDYGYTF.

The sample holds a few counts of this clonotype. The V call is TRBV20-1, the J call TRBJ2-4; no clear D. Germline values: CDR1 DFQATT, CDR2 SNEGSKA (reference sequence). Trimming took 1 base from V and 1 from J, leaving 17 bases between them. The CDR3 runs 17 residues. CDR3 nucleotide sequence: TGCAGTGCTAGAGCGCAACTGGGCCAAAAGGCCAAAAACATTCAGTACTTC. Translating gives CSARAQLGQKAKNIQYF.

The CDR3 sequence is CASLRDFSTDTQYF. CDR3 coding DNA: TGTGCCAGCCTCCGGGACTTTAGCACAGATACGCAGTATTTT. This rearrangement joins TRBV7-2 to TRBJ2-3, with D possibly being TRBD2 (6 bases). There are 14 residues in the CDR3. Trimming took off 8 bases at V and 0 bases at J, with 12 bases between the two ends. Per the germline V gene, CDR1 is SGHTA and CDR2 is FQGNSA.